This TCR beta chain was recorded in a study of CD8 T cells in Susac syndrome. Study-wide results and limits: That the number of individuals in its TCR sequencing and HLA analysis was relatively small was acknowledged by the study.

For this clonotype: Its specificity is not known.

Sequencing of TCR beta drew on CD8+ and CD4+ T cells from blood. Isolation of CD8+ and CD4+ T cells was performed negatively, whereas enrichment of TEMRA cells was done by FACS. Germline lookup yields CDR1 GTSNPN and CDR2 SVGIG (reference sequence). The length of the CDR3 is 14 residues. Deletions cut 0 bases from V and 4 bases from J, with 11 bases between. When the RNA was reverse transcribed, random hexamers were used with an input of roughly 0.45 to 1 ug. TCRdb re-analysed the immunoSEQ multiplex PCR reads in MiXCR, keeping a single row per CDR3 protein. The repertoire includes about 23,000 distinct CDR3 sequences, 93% of them detected once, and 0.6% to 0.75% sits in the top ten.

This sequence was found in a human donor with Susac syndrome. This chain uses TRBV30 with TRBJ2-3; the D is unclear. Material for sequencing was CD8+ T cells from PBMCs. DNA of the CDR3: TGTGCCTGGAGTGTACTTGGCGTCTCAGATACGCAGTATTTT. This codes for CAWSVLGVSDTQYF.